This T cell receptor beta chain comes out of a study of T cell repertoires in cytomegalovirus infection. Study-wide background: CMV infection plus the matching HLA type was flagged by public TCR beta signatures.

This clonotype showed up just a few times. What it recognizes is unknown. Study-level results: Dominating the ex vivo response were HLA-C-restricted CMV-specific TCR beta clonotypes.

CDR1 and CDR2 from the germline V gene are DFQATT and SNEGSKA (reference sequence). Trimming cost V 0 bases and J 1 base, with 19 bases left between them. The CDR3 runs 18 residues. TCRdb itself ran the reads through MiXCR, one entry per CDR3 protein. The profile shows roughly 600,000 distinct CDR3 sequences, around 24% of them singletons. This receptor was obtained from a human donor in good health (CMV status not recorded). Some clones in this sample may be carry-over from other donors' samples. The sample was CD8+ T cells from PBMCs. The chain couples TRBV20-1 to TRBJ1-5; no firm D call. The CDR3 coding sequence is TGCAGTGCTAGAGATTATGGGTCTCTGCAGACCAGCAATCAGCCCCAGCATTTT. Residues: CSARDYGSLQTSNQPQHF.